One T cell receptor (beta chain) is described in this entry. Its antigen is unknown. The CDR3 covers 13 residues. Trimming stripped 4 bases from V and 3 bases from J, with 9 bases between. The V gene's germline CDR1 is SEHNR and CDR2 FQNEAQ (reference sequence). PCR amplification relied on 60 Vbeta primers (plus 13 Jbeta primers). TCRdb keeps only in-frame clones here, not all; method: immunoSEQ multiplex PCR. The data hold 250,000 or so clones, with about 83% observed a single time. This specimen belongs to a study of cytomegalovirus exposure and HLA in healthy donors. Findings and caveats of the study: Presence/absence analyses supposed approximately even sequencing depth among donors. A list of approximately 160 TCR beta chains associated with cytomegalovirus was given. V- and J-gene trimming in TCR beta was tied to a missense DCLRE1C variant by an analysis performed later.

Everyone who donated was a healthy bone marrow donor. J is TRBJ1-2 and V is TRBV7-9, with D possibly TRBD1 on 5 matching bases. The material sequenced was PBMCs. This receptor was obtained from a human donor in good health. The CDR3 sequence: CASSSGGYYGYTF. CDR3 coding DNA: TGTGCCAGCAGCTCTGGGGGGTACTATGGCTACACCTTC.